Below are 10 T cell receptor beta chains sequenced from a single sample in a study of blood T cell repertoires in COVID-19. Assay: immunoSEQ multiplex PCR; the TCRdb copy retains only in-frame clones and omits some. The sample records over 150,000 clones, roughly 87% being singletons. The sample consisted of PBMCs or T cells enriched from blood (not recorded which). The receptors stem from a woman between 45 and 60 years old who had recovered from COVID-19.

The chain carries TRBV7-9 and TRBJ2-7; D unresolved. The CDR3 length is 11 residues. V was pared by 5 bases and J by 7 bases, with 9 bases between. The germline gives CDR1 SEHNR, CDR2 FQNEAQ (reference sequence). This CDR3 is CASSRVEEQYF. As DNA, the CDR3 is TGTGCCAGCAGCCGGGTGGAAGAGCAGTACTTC.

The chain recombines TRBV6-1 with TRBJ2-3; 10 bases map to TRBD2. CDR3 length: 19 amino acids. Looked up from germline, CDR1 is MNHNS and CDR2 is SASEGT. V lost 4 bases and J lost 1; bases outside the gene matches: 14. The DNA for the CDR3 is TGTGCCAGCAGTGGCAACCTAGCGGGAGCCCCCTTCCGCACAGATACGCAGTATTTT. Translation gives CASSGNLAGAPFRTDTQYF.

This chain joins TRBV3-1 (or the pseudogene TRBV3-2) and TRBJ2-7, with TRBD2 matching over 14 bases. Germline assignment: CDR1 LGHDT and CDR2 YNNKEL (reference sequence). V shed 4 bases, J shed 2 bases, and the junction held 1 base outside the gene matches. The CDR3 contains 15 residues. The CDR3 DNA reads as TGTGCCAGCAGCCGGGGACTAGCGGGGGCCTACGAGCAGTACTTC. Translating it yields CASSRGLAGAYEQYF.

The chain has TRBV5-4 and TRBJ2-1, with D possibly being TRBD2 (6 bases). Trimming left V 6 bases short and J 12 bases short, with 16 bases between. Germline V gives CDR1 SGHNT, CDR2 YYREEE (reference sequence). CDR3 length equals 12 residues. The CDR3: CASNHIGEAQFF. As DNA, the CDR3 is TGTGCCAGCAACCATATCGGGGAGGCGCAGTTCTTC.

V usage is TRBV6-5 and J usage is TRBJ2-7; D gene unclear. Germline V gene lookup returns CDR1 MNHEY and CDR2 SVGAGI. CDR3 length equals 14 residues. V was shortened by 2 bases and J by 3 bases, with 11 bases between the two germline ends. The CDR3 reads CASSYDAWSYEQYF. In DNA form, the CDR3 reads TGTGCCAGCAGTTACGACGCCTGGAGCTACGAGCAGTACTTC.

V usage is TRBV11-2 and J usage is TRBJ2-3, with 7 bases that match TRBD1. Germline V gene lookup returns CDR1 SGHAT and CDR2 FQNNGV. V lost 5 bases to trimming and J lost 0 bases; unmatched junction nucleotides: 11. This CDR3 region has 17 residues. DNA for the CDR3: TGTGCCAGCAGCCTCGGGGTAGGGGGCCTTAGCACAGATACGCAGTATTTT. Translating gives CASSLGVGGLSTDTQYF.

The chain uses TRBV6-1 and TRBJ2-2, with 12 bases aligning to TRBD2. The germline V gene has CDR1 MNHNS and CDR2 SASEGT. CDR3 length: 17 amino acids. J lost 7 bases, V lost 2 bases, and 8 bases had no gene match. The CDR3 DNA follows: TGTGCCAGCAGTGAATCAGGACTAGCGGGAATGGTCGGGGAGCTGTTTTTT. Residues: CASSESGLAGMVGELFF.

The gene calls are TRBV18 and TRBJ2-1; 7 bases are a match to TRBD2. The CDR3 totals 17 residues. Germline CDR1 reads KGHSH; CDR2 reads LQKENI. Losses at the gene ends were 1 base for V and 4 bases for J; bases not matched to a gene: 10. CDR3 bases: TGTGCCAGCTCACCACAAGCTAGCGGAGGGTTGTACAATGAGCAGTTCTTC. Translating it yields CASSPQASGGLYNEQFF.

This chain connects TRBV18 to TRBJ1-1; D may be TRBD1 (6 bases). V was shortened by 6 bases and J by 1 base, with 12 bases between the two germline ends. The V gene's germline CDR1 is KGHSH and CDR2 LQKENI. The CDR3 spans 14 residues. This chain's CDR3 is CASSKQGWNTEAFF. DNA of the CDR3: TGTGCCAGCTCGAAACAGGGATGGAACACTGAAGCTTTCTTT.

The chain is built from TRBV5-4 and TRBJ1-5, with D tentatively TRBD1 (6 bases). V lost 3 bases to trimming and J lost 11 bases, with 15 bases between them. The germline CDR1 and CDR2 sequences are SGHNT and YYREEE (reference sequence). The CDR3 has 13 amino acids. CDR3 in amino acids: CASSSDQGLSQHF. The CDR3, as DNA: TGTGCCAGCAGCTCGGACCAGGGGTTGTCCCAGCATTTT.